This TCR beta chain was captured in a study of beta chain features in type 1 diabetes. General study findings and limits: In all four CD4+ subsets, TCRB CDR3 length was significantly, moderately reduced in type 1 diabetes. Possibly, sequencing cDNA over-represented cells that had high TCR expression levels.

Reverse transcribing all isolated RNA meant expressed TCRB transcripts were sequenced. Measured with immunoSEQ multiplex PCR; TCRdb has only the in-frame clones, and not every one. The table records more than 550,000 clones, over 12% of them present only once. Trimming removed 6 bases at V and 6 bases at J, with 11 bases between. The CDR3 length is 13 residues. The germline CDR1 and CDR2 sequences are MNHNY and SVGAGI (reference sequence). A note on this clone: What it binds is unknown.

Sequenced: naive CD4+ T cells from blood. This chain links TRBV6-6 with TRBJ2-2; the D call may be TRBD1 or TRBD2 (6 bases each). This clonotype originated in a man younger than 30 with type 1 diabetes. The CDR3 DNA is TGTGCCAGCAGCTGGAGGGGGTCCGGGGAGCTGTTTTTT. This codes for CASSWRGSGELFF.